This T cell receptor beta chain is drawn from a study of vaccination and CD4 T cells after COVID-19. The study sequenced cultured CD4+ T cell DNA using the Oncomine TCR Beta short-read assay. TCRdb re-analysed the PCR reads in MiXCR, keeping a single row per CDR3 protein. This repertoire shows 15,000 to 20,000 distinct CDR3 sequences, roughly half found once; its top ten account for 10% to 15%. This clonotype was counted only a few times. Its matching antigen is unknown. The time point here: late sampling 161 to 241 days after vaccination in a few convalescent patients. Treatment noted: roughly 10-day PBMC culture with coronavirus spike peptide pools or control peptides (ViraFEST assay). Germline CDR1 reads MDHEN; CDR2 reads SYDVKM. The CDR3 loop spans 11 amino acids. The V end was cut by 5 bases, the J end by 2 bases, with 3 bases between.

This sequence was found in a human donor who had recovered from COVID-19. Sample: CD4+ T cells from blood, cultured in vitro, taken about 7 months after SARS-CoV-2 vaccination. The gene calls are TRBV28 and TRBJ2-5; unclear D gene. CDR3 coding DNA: TGTGCCAGCAGTACACAAGAGACCCAGTACTTC. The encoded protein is CASSTQETQYF.